This T cell receptor (beta chain) is from a study of T-cell reconstitution after alpha-beta-depleted transplantation in children. Unique molecular identifiers were incorporated during preparation of the TCRbeta library. From the PCR reads, TCRdb called clonotypes with MiXCR, one entry per CDR3 protein. This repertoire shows about 110,000 distinct CDR3 sequences, approximately 6.6% found once; its top ten account for roughly 25%. J lost 8 bases, V lost 4 bases, and 12 bases had no gene match. The CDR3 extends over 16 amino acids. The germline V gene has CDR1 SEHNR and CDR2 FQNEAQ (reference sequence). As for this clonotype: Antigen: not known. A much more abundant neighbour one base away suggests this may be a read error.

Findings and limits, study-wide: From newly produced T cells came most of the T-cell counts and diversity one year after transplant.

The TCR sequence derives from a male patient between 2 and 10 years old who had a stem cell transplant for acute lymphoblastic leukemia, so the T cells may come from the graft donor. The material was PBMCs, mostly from graft donor cells, obtained 360 days after TCRalphabeta/CD19-depleted stem cell transplant. The chain has TRBV7-9 and TRBJ2-4; 9 nucleotides match TRBD1. DNA of the CDR3: TGTGCCAGCAGCTATTACTCGGACAGGGGAGGGGACATTCAGTACTTC. This gives the protein CASSYYSDRGGDIQYF.